The clone carrying this T cell receptor (beta chain) turned up a few times. Germline V CDR1 and CDR2: SGHRS, YFSETQ. The ends were cut back, 0 bases at V and 4 bases at J, with 7 bases in the middle. CDR3 length equals 13 residues. This record belongs to a study of early T cells in non-severe SARS-CoV-2 infection. Individual cDNA molecules carried attached unique molecular identifiers. Each CDR3 protein gets one entry after TCRdb re-called the 5' RACE reads with MiXCR. The table has around 84,000 distinct CDR3 sequences, about 9.4% seen once; the top ten hold around 7.5%. The sequence was obtained from an adult who was a healthcare worker with PCR-confirmed SARS-CoV-2 infection or an uninfected control (not recorded which). The sequencing here drew on whole blood, taken at baseline. The rearrangement links TRBV5-1 to TRBJ2-5, with D unclear. The CDR3 sequence: CASSLGRRETQYF. Here the CDR3 DNA reads TGCGCCAGCAGCTTGGGTAGAAGAGAGACCCAGTACTTC.